The T cell receptor beta chain under discussion was sequenced for a study of beta chain features in type 1 diabetes. The CDR3 has 16 residues. Germline V CDR1 and CDR2: SGHNT, YYREEE (reference sequence). After removal of 4 bases from V and 4 bases from J, the junction contained 13 bases not matched to a gene. Sorting with CD45RO/CCR7/CD25/CD127/CD95/CD27 yielded naive, central memory, regulatory and stem-like memory CD4+ cells. Study results and limitations: Moderate yet significant TCRB CDR3 shortening was seen in Type 1 diabetes patients in all four CD4+ subsets. Relative to healthy donors, patients appeared to have naive, central memory and Treg TCRB repertoires that were more similar. Since sequencing was performed on cDNA, cells with high TCR expression could be over-represented.

Concerning this clone: Its antigen is unidentified.

What was sequenced were expressed TCRB transcripts, since all of the isolated RNA had been reverse transcribed. TCRdb keeps only in-frame clones here, not all; method: immunoSEQ multiplex PCR. The sample includes roughly 500,000 clones, 25% to 35% of them seen just once. The sample was naive CD4+ T cells from blood. V is TRBV5-4 and J is TRBJ2-5; 7 positions agree with TRBD1. This clonotype was obtained from a man aged 18 to 30 in good health. The chain's CDR3 is CASSLYRGNELETQYF. CDR3 sequence (DNA): TGTGCCAGCAGCCTGTACAGGGGTAACGAGTTAGAGACCCAGTACTTC.